The 25 T cell receptor beta chains in this list originate from one sample, sequenced in a study of identical twins. TCRdb itself ran the 5' RACE reads through MiXCR, one entry per CDR3 protein. Of about 200,000 distinct CDR3 sequences listed, roughly 10% are singletons. The sequenced sample was memory (CD45RO+) T cells sorted from blood. The receptors originated from a young woman in good health.

There are many counts of this clonotype. The V and J genes are TRBV15 and TRBJ2-7; 10 bases fit TRBD1. J was trimmed by 2 bases and V by 3 bases; bases with no gene match: 4. CDR1 is LNHNV, CDR2 YYDKDF, per germline (reference sequence). The CDR3 has 15 amino acids. The CDR3 nucleotides are TGTGCCACCAGCAGGGAGACAGGGGGCCCCTACGAGCAGTACTTC. Translation gives CATSRETGGPYEQYF.

This clonotype was seen many times. The chain has TRBV7-9 and TRBJ1-3; D ambiguous. There are 12 residues in the CDR3. Germline V lookup: CDR1 SEHNR, CDR2 FQNEAQ (reference sequence). V lost 2 bases and J 4 bases, leaving 3 bases between the germline ends. CDR3 DNA sequence: TGTGCCAGCAGCTTAATGGGAAACACCATATATTTT. Protein sequence: CASSLMGNTIYF.

This clonotype showed up just a few times. The J gene is TRBJ2-1, the V gene TRBV3-1, with 9 bases that match TRBD2. This CDR3 has 15 amino acids. Losses at the gene ends were 2 bases for V and 2 bases for J; bases not matched to a gene: 1. CDR1 is LGHDT and CDR2 is YNNKEL in the germline V gene (reference sequence). Written as DNA, the CDR3 is TGTGCCAGCAGCCAAAGACTAGCGGCCTACAATGAGCAGTTCTTC. The encoded protein is CASSQRLAAYNEQFF.

The chain carries TRBV12-3 or TRBV12-4 and TRBJ1-2, with D hard to call. Trimming took off 8 bases at V and 8 bases at J, with 27 bases between the two ends. The CDR3 extends over 16 amino acids. The CDR3 bases are TGTGCCAGCGGTACCCGTCCAGGAGGGTCCAACCTCGGCTACACCTTC. Amino acids: CASGTRPGGSNLGYTF.

This clonotype appeared a few times. The J gene is TRBJ2-7, the V gene TRBV7-9, with 7 bases aligning to TRBD2. Germline V gene data show CDR1 as SEHNR and CDR2 as FQNEAQ (reference sequence). This CDR3 has 14 amino acids. J lost 2 bases, V lost 5 bases, and 6 bases had no gene match. This CDR3 reads CASSPGGLAYEQYF. DNA of the CDR3: TGTGCCAGCAGCCCCGGGGGGTTGGCCTACGAGCAGTACTTC.

With respect to this clonotype: This clone may be a read error of a much larger clone one base away. The rearrangement links TRBV11-2 to TRBJ2-1; D is uncertain. Germline lookup yields CDR1 SGHAT and CDR2 FQNNGV. The CDR3 has 17 amino acids. CDR3 sequence: CASSSRKTESSYNEQLF. CDR3 DNA sequence: TGTGCCAGCAGCTCTAGAAAGACGGAGAGCTCCTACAATGAGCAGCTCTTC.

The genes are TRBV21-1 and TRBJ2-7. TRBV21-1 is a listed pseudogene. CDR3 size: 16 residues. The CDR3 bases are TGTGCCAGCAGCAAAGTCTTGGTCGGGGTCTATCGCGAGCAGTACTTC. It codes for CASSKVLVGVYREQYF.

There are many counts of this clonotype. The V gene is TRBV7-9, the J gene TRBJ1-4, with D possibly matching TRBD1 (5 bases). Per the germline V gene, CDR1 is SEHNR and CDR2 is FQNEAQ (reference sequence). There are 14 residues in the CDR3. V was trimmed by 1 base and J by 8 bases, leaving 11 bases between them. The CDR3 spells CASSLGAGNEKLFF. CDR3 nucleotides: TGTGCCAGCAGCTTAGGGGCAGGGAACGAAAAACTGTTTTTT.

V is TRBV2 and J is TRBJ2-1; a weak D match, TRBD2 (5 bases). The V gene's germline CDR1 is SNHLY and CDR2 FYNNEI. This CDR3 has 12 residues. Trimming left V 5 bases short and J 9 bases short, with 11 bases between. CDR3 loop: CASSSGGGEQFF. The CDR3, as DNA: TGTGCCAGCAGTTCCGGCGGAGGTGAGCAGTTCTTC.

This clonotype was detected a few times. The CDR3 sequence: CSAQGQGGPEAFF. CDR3 DNA sequence: TGCAGTGCTCAGGGACAGGGGGGCCCTGAAGCTTTCTTT. This rearrangement joins TRBV20-1 to TRBJ1-1; 11 bases agree with TRBD1. CDR3 length: 13 residues. Germline trimming cut 5 bases from V and 6 bases from J; bases unmatched to any gene: 5. The germline V gene encodes CDR1 DFQATT and CDR2 SNEGSKA (reference sequence).

This sequence joins TRBV30 and TRBJ2-5; 10 bases map to TRBD2. J gave up 4 bases and V 2 bases, and 4 bases lay outside the gene matches. Germline CDR1 is GTSNPN and CDR2 is SVGIG (reference sequence). The CDR3 totals 14 residues. The chain's CDR3 is CAWSQREGTETQYF. CDR3 DNA: TGTGCCTGGAGTCAGCGGGAGGGGACAGAGACCCAGTACTTC.

The V gene is TRBV2, the J gene TRBJ2-7; the D gene is possibly TRBD1 (5 bases). V was clipped by 7 bases and J by 0 bases, with 13 bases between them. This CDR3 has 14 amino acids. The V gene's germline CDR1 is SNHLY and CDR2 FYNNEI. The CDR3: CASTQGSLSYEQYF. The CDR3 DNA reads as TGTGCCAGCACGCAGGGTTCCCTCTCCTACGAGCAGTACTTC.

This chain links TRBV20-1 with TRBJ2-5, with TRBD2 matching over 8 bases. Germline values: CDR1 DFQATT, CDR2 SNEGSKA (reference sequence). Trimming at V came to 3 bases and at J to 4 bases, leaving 4 bases not matched to a gene. The CDR3 has 13 residues. CDR3 loop: CSASRGGRETQYF. The CDR3 DNA follows: TGCAGTGCTAGTCGGGGGGGCAGAGAGACCCAGTACTTC.

This clonotype was recorded many times. V gene TRBV25-1 combines with J gene TRBJ2-2; D is ambiguous. The CDR3 totals 12 residues. Germline V gene lookup returns CDR1 MGHDK and CDR2 SYGVNS. V was pared by 7 bases and J by 3 bases, with 6 bases between. The CDR3 DNA sequence: TGTGCCAGCATCGGGCACACCGGGGAGCTGTTTTTT. Translated, it gives CASIGHTGELFF.

This chain connects TRBV11-3 to TRBJ2-7, with TRBD2 as a possible D gene (7 bases). The CDR3 is 16 residues long. Germline assignment: CDR1 SGHNT and CDR2 YENEEA. Trimming pared 5 bases from V and 3 bases from J, leaving 20 bases between. The CDR3 spells CASSPWTAGNNYEQYF. In nucleotides, the CDR3 is TGTGCCAGCAGCCCATGGACAGCGGGGAACAACTACGAGCAGTACTTC.

There are many counts of this clonotype. The rearrangement joins TRBV7-9 to TRBJ1-1; no clear D gene. Trimming removed 0 bases at V and 2 bases at J, with 7 bases between. The CDR3 totals 14 residues. The germline V gene encodes CDR1 SEHNR and CDR2 FQNEAQ (reference sequence). CDR3 sequence: CASSLAGPNTEAFF. The CDR3 nucleotides read TGTGCCAGCAGCTTAGCCGGGCCAAACACTGAAGCTTTCTTT. Together with reference TRBV7-9 and TRBJ1-1, the CDR3 gives the full variable domain: DTGVSQNPRHKITKRGQNVTFRCDPISEHNRLYWYRQTLGQGPEFLTYFQNEAQLEKSRLLSDRFSAERPKGSFSTLEIQRTEQGDSAMYLCASSLAGPNTEAFFGQGTRLTVV.

Only a few counts were recorded for this clonotype. The V gene is TRBV29-1, the J gene TRBJ1-1; 9 bases match TRBD1. Germline V lookup: CDR1 SQVTM, CDR2 ANQGSEA. The CDR3 covers 12 residues. The V gene end was trimmed by 4 bases and the J gene end by 5 bases; junction bases not matched to a gene: 2. The CDR3 here is CSVAGQGTEAFF. Written as DNA, the CDR3 is TGCAGCGTTGCGGGACAGGGTACTGAAGCTTTCTTT.

This clonotype was seen only a few times. V is TRBV24-1 and J is TRBJ2-7; 9 bases align to TRBD1. The CDR3 sequence is 16 residues long. CDR1 is KGHDR and CDR2 is SFDVKD in the germline V gene. The V segment lost 1 base and the J segment 3 bases; nucleotides outside the gene matches: 6. The CDR3 coding sequence is TGTGCCACCAGTGATTTACCGAGGGACAGGGACTACGAGCAGTACTTC. Residues: CATSDLPRDRDYEQYF.

The gene calls are TRBV2 and TRBJ1-1; D is ambiguous. V was cut by 6 bases and J by 6 bases, with 11 bases left in between. The CDR3 is 12 residues long. Per germline, CDR1 SNHLY and CDR2 FYNNEI. The CDR3 DNA reads TGTGCCAGCAGGGGGTCCGGATCTGAAGCTTTCTTT. It specifies CASRGSGSEAFF. The variable domain in full, with the rest retrieved from reference TRBV2 and TRBJ1-1, is EPEVTQTPSHQVTQMGQEVILRCVPISNHLYFYWYRQILGQKVEFLVSFYNNEISEKSEIFDDQFSVERPDGSNFTLKIRSTKLEDSAMYFCASRGSGSEAFFGQGTRLTVV.

The CDR3 loop reads CASSLMGLSNNEQFF. DNA of the CDR3: TGTGCCAGCAGCTTAATGGGACTTTCAAACAATGAGCAGTTCTTC. This chain links TRBV7-2 with TRBJ2-1; maybe TRBD2 (6 bases). Per germline, CDR1 SGHTA and CDR2 FQGNSA. CDR3 length equals 15 residues. V was trimmed by 2 bases and J by 5 bases, leaving 13 bases between them.

The chain combines TRBV5-1 with TRBJ2-5; 9 bases are a match to TRBD1. The CDR3 totals 16 residues. Trimming at V came to 0 bases and at J to 4 bases, leaving 7 bases not matched to a gene. Germline V gives CDR1 SGHRS, CDR2 YFSETQ. CDR3 coding DNA: TGCGCCAGCAGCTTGGAAGGGACAGGGCTTGGAGAGACCCAGTACTTC. This codes for CASSLEGTGLGETQYF. Variable domain in full (rest from reference TRBV5-1 and TRBJ2-5): KAGVTQTPRYLIKTRGQQVTLSCSPISGHRSVSWYQQTPGQGLQFLFEYFSETQRNKGNFPGRFSGRQFSNSRSEMNVSTLELGDSALYLCASSLEGTGLGETQYFGPGTRLLVL.

This clonotype has ten or more counts. V gene TRBV29-1 combines with J gene TRBJ2-7; D not certain. V was shortened by 4 bases and J by 7 bases, with 14 bases between the two germline ends. The length of the CDR3 is 12 residues. Germline V gene sequence: CDR1 SQVTM, CDR2 ANQGSEA. This CDR3 reads CSVGRTSWEQYF. Written as DNA, the CDR3 is TGCAGCGTTGGACGGACCTCGTGGGAGCAGTACTTC.

This clonotype was seen only a few times. One base away lies a much larger clone, so this may be a sequencing read error. This chain connects TRBV13 to TRBJ2-3, with D uncertain. This CDR3 contains 11 residues. Trimming shortened V by 5 bases and J by 2 bases, and 2 bases separated the two germline ends. Germline lookup yields CDR1 PRHDT and CDR2 FYEKMQ (reference sequence). CDR3 sequence (DNA): TGTGCCAGCAGCATCACAGATACGCAGTATTTT. It encodes CASSITDTQYF.

With regard to this clonotype: Sequence at one end of the junction differs from germline and may be a read error. The rearrangement uses TRBV7-7 and TRBJ2-3; TRBD1 is a possible D gene (6 bases). The V gene's germline CDR1 is SSHAT and CDR2 FNYEAQ (reference sequence). The CDR3 sequence is 15 residues long. The DNA for the CDR3 is TGTGCTAGCAGCTTTGGACAGCTGAAGACAGATACGCAGTATTTT. Amino acids: CASSFGQLKTDTQYF.

For this clonotype: With a much larger clone just one base away, this may be a read error. The CDR3 loop is CSARELGEDTQYF. CDR3 bases: TGCAGTGCTAGAGAACTGGGAGAAGATACGCAGTATTTT. This chain joins TRBV20-1 and TRBJ2-3, with D perhaps matching TRBD2 (5 bases). There are 13 residues in the CDR3. Germline CDR1 and CDR2: DFQATT and SNEGSKA (reference sequence). Trimming pared 0 bases from V and 5 bases from J, leaving 9 bases between.